Listed here are 4 T cell receptor beta chains from one sample, sequenced in a study of blood T cell repertoires in COVID-19 (dated by TCRdb to 2020 to 2022). Library construction relied on the immunoSEQ multiplex PCR assay. TCRdb took over this immuneACCESS table, retaining in-frame rearrangements with V and J assigned. Such tables are incomplete; in checked studies, under half of the missing clones stem from an unresolved V gene, and the remainder is unexplained. The sample records roughly 140,000 clones, 70% to 90% of which are singletons. The ten largest account for roughly 3.4% of the sample. Sequenced material: peripheral blood. The source of these receptors is a man between 65 and 85 years old with acute or convalescent COVID-19.

This chain joins TRBV18 and TRBJ1-5; TRBD1 might be the D (6 bases). Per germline, CDR1 KGHSH and CDR2 LQKENI. Trimming left V 8 bases short and J 4 bases short, with 15 bases between. The CDR3 covers 14 residues. CDR3 DNA: TGTGCCAGCCACTCAGGACAGCTTAATCAGCCCCAGCATTTT. It encodes CASHSGQLNQPQHF.

V and J are TRBV10-3 and TRBJ2-2, with 9 bases lining up with TRBD1. Germline lookup yields CDR1 ENHRY and CDR2 SYGVKD. CDR3 length: 15 amino acids. V gave up 6 bases and J gave up 4 bases; unmatched junction bases: 6. CDR3 in DNA: TGTGCCATCAGAGCTGACAGGGGGGGCACCGGGGAGCTGTTTTTT. Its translation is CAIRADRGGTGELFF.

The V call is TRBV5-1, the J call TRBJ1-1; D remains unclear. From germline, CDR1 is SGHRS and CDR2 YFSETQ. This CDR3 is built from 17 residues. V lost 1 base, J lost 0 bases, and 16 bases lay in between. The CDR3 loop is CASSLNLFRVMNTEAFF. CDR3 nucleotides: TGCGCCAGCAGCTTGAACCTGTTCCGAGTAATGAACACTGAAGCTTTCTTT.

The chain is built from TRBV18 and TRBJ2-1; 13 bases line up with TRBD2. The CDR3 has 19 amino acids. V was pared by 1 base and J by 2 bases, with 8 bases of the junction left unmatched. Looked up from germline, CDR1 is KGHSH and CDR2 is LQKENI. This CDR3 reads CASSPRTSGRAQTYNEQFF. The CDR3 DNA reads as TGTGCCAGCTCACCACGAACTAGCGGGAGGGCCCAAACCTACAATGAGCAGTTCTTC. Full variable domain (rest looked up from reference TRBV18 and TRBJ2-1): NAGVMQNPRHLVRRRGQEARLRCSPMKGHSHVYWYRQLPEEGLKFMVYLQKENIIDESGMPKERFSAEFPKEGPSILRIQQVVRGDSAAYFCASSPRTSGRAQTYNEQFFGPGTRLTVL.